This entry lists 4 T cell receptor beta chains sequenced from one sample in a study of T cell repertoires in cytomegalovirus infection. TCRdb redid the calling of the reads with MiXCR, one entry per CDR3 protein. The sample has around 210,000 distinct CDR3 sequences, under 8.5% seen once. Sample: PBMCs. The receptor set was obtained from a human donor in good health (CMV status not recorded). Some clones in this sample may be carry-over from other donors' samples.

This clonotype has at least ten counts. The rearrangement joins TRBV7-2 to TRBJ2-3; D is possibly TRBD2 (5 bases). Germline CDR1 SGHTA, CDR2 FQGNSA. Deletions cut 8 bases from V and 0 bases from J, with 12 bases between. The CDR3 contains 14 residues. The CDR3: CASAARGSTDTQYF. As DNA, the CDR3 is TGTGCCAGCGCTGCACGGGGAAGCACAGATACGCAGTATTTT.

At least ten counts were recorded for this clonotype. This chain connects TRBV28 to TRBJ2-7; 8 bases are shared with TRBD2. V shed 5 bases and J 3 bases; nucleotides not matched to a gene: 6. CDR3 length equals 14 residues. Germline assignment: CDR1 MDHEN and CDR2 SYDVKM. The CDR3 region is CASSSGGPDYEQYF. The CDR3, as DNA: TGTGCCAGCAGTAGCGGGGGCCCGGACTACGAGCAGTACTTC.

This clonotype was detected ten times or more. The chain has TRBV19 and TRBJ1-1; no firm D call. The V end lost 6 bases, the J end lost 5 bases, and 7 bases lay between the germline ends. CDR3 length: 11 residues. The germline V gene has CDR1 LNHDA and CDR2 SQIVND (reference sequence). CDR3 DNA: TGTGCCAGTAGGAGAGGGACTGAAGCTTTCTTT. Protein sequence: CASRRGTEAFF.

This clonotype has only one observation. CDR3 protein: CASSSTLSGELFF. CDR3 nucleotides: TGTGCCAGTAGTAGTACACTATCCGGGGAGCTGTTTTTT. This chain joins TRBV19 and TRBJ2-2; D uncertain. With 4 bases removed from V and 6 bases from J, the gap between germline ends came to 9 bases. Germline CDR1 LNHDA, CDR2 SQIVND (reference sequence). This CDR3 has 13 residues.